The rows below give T cell receptor beta chains drawn from one sample of a study of CD8 T cells in Susac syndrome. Using its own MiXCR run on the immunoSEQ multiplex PCR reads, TCRdb lists one record per CDR3 protein. This table has 150,000 to 160,000 distinct CDR3 sequences, roughly 94% appearing once. Sequences were obtained from CD8+ T cells from PBMCs. These receptors all stem from a human donor with multiple sclerosis. CDR3s include the opening cysteine and the closing phenylalanine or tryptophan. Some rows have no size entry. The others give once, few or many, or a class for an expanded clone.

j_call clone_size v_call cdr3_aa
TRBJ2-1 NA TRBV12-3/TRBV12-4 CAIERLNEQFF
TRBJ1-1 once TRBV2 CASWKGMNTEAFF
TRBJ2-4 NA TRBV29-1 CSVSGGDPPNIQYF
TRBJ2-2 NA TRBV27 CASRTQSGGAGELFF
TRBJ2-4 NA TRBV29-1 CSVEDRGLAKNIQYF
TRBJ2-7 NA TRBV13 CASTPGTSYEQYF
TRBJ1-1 NA TRBV6-9 CASVSLRGPSVNTEAFF
TRBJ1-5 NA TRBV24-1 CATSGPRSNQPQHF
TRBJ1-1 NA TRBV15 CATSRQTGRSTEAFF
TRBJ2-3 NA TRBV4-1 CASSQNRGKTQYF
TRBJ2-5 NA TRBV7-9 CASSFLRYVQETQYF
TRBJ1-2 NA TRBV27 CASSLSQGVYGYTF
TRBJ2-3 NA TRBV5-1 CASSAYSTDTQYF
TRBJ1-5 NA TRBV2 CASSEKFGDRDNQPQHF
TRBJ1-6 NA TRBV2 CASTLRQGKSPLHF
TRBJ2-3 NA TRBV29-1 CSVAPSTDTQYF
TRBJ2-7 NA TRBV7-9 CASSLEAGSGYF
TRBJ1-1 NA TRBV19 CASSTKQMNTEAFF
TRBJ2-7 NA TRBV13 CASSFRGRLPYEQYF
TRBJ2-7 NA TRBV29-1 CSVDAEESYEQYF
TRBJ1-1 NA TRBV6-2/TRBV6-3 CASSYPPGTEAFF
TRBJ1-2 once TRBV7-9 CASSPGVGYTF
TRBJ2-7 NA TRBV28 CASSGTRSYEQYF
TRBJ2-3 NA TRBV6-5 CASSYSTHTQYF
TRBJ2-1 NA TRBV6-4 CASSDLGTGKNEQFF
TRBJ2-1 NA TRBV12-3/TRBV12-4 CASSPGTSGGYNEQFF